This entry features one T cell receptor (beta chain) sequence. The timepoints at which blood was sampled were baseline, cycle 4 day 1, and cycle 7 day 1. This sample stems from a study of OX40 agonist ivuxolimab in advanced cancers. Germline CDR1 and CDR2: MDHEN and SYDVKM. The CDR3 length is 11 residues. Trimming stripped 3 bases from V and 7 bases from J, with 6 bases between. Sequencing used immunoSEQ multiplex PCR; TCRdb keeps in-frame clones, though not all of them. The profile shows about 15,000 clones, roughly three quarters of them singletons. This chain joins TRBV28 and TRBJ2-5; unclear D gene. This material consisted of CD4+ or CD8+ T cells sorted from blood, taken in a trial of the OX40 agonist ivuxolimab. The source of this sequence is an adult with an advanced solid tumor such as melanoma, head and neck, liver or kidney cancer. The CDR3 DNA follows: TGTGCCAGCAGTTTTATAGGGACCCAGTACTTC. Protein: CASSFIGTQYF.